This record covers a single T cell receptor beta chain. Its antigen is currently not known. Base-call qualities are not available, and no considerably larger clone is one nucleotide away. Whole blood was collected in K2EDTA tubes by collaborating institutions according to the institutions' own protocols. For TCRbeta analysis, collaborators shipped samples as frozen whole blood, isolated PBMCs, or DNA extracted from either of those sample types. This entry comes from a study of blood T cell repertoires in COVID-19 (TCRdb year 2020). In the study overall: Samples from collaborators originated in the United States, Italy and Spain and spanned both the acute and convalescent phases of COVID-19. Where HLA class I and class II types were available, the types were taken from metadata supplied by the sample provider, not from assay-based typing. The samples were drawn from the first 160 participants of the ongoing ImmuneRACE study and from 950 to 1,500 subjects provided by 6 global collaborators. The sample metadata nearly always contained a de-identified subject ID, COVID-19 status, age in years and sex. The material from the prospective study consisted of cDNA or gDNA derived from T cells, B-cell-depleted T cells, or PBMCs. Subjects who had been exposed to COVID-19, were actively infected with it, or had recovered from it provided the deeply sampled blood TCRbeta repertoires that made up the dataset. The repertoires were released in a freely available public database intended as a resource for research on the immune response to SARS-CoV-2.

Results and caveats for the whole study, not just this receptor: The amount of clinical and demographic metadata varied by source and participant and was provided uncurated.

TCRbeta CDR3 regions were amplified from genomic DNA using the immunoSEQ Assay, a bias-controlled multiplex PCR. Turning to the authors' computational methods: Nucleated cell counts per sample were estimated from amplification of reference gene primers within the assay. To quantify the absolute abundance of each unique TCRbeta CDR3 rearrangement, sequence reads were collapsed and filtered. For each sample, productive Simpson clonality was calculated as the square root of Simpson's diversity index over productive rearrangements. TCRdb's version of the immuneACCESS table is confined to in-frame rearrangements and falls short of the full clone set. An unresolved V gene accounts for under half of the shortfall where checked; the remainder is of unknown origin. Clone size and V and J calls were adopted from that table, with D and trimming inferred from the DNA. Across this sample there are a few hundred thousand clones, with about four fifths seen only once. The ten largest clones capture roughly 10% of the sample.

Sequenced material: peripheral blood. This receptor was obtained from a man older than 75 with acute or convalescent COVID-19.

The CDR3: CASLGQGSEKLFF. The sequenced DNA is TGTGCCAGCCTAGGACAGGGGAGTGAAAAACTGTTTTTT. The rearranged segments are TRBV6-5 and TRBJ1-4, with TRBD1 identical over 9 junction bases. At the junction V is shortened by 8 bases and J by 7 bases; bases outside the gene matches: 5. Taken from cysteine to phenylalanine, the CDR3 has 13 residues. CDR3 DNA only is kept here, 39 bases in frame from base 1. The germline V gene specifies MNHEY as CDR1 and SVGAGI as CDR2.